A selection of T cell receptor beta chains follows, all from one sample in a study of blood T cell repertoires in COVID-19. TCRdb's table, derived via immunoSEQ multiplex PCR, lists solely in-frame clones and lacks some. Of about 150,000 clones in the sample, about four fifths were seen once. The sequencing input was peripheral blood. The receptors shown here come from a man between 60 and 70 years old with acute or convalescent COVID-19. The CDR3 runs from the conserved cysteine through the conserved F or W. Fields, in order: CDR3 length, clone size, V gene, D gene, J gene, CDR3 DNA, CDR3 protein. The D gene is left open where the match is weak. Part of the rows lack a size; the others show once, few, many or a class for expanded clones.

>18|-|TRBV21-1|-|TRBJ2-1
TGTGCCAGCAGCAAAAAAAAGCACCCCCGGAGCTCCTACAATGAGCAGTTCTTC
CASSKKKHPRSSYNEQFF
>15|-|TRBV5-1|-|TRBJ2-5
TGCGCCAGCAGCTCTTCAGGGATTAATGTAGAGACCCAGTACTTC
CASSSSGINVETQYF
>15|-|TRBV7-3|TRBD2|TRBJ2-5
TGTGCCAGCAGCCCAGGAGGCGGGGGAGGGGAGACCCAGTACTTC
CASSPGGGGGETQYF
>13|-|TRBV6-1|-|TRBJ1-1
TGTGCCAGCAGTGAAGACAAGAACACTGAAGCTTTCTTT
CASSEDKNTEAFF
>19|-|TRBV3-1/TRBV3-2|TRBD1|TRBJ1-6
TGTGCCAGCAGCCCGCCGGGACAGGGGAGGGTCGGCTATAATTCACCCCTCCACTTT
CASSPPGQGRVGYNSPLHF
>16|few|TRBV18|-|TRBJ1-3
TGTGCCAGCTCGAAGGGAGTCAGAGGTACTGGAAACACCATATATTTT
CASSKGVRGTGNTIYF
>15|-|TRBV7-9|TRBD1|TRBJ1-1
TGTGCCAGCAGCTACCGGACAGGGGCCCACACTGAAGCTTTCTTT
CASSYRTGAHTEAFF
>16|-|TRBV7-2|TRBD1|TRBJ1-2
TGTGCCAGCAGCCTGCAACAGGGGGCAGCTAACTATGGCTACACCTTC
CASSLQQGAANYGYTF
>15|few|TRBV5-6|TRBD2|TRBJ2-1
TGTGCCAGCAGCTTGGTCAGCGGGGGGGCCTATGAGCAGTTCTTC
CASSLVSGGAYEQFF
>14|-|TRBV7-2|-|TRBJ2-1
TGTGCCAGCAGCTTAGGAGGGGGTTACAATGAGCAGTTCTTC
CASSLGGGYNEQFF
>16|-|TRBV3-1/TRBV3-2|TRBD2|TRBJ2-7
TGTGCCAGCAGCCAAGGACTAGCGGGAGTTTCCTACGAGCAGTACTTC
CASSQGLAGVSYEQYF
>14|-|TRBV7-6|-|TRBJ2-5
TGTGCCAGCAGCCCGTCGGGGGAGAAAGAGACCCAGTACTTC
CASSPSGEKETQYF
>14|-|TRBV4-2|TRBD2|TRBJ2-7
TGTGCCAGCAGCTTTCGACTAGCGTCCTACGAGCAGTACTTC
CASSFRLASYEQYF
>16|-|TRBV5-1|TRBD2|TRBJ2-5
TGCGCCAGCAGCTTGGCCCCTAGCGGAATACAAGAGACCCAGTACTTC
CASSLAPSGIQETQYF
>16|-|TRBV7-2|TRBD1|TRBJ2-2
TGTGCCAGCAGCCCACAGGGGAGAGGGAACACCGGGGAGCTGTTTTTT
CASSPQGRGNTGELFF
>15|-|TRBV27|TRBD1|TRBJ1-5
TGTGCCAGCAGTTTAGCGACAGGGGGCAATCAGCCCCAGCATTTT
CASSLATGGNQPQHF
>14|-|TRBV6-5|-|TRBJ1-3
TGTGCCAGCAGTAACAGCTACTCTGGAAACACCATATATTTT
CASSNSYSGNTIYF
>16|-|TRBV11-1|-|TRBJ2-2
TGTGCCAGCAGCTATAACAGGGCCCTGAGCACCGGGGAGCTGTTTTTT
CASSYNRALSTGELFF
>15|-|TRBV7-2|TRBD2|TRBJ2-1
TGTGCCAGCAGACCCAGCGGGGCCTCCTACAATGAGCAGTTCTTC
CASRPSGASYNEQFF
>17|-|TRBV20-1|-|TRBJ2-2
TGCAGTGCTAGTCCTACAGGGATAGTGGTAAACACCGGGGAGCTGTTTTTT
CSASPTGIVVNTGELFF
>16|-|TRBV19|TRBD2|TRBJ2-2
TGTGCCAGTGCCATTGGGAGGGCCGCTGGCACCGGGGAGCTGTTTTTT
CASAIGRAAGTGELFF
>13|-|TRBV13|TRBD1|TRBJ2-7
TGTGCCAGCAGCTTGACAGGGATCTACGAGCAGTACTTC
CASSLTGIYEQYF
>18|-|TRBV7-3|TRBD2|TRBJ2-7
TGTGCCAGCAGCTTAACTGGTATCGAGACTAGCGGCTCCTACGAGCAGTACTTC
CASSLTGIETSGSYEQYF
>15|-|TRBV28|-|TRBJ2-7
TGTGCCAGCAGTGCGCCTAATACCGGGAGGGGGCTGCGGTACTTC
CASSAPNTGRGLRYF
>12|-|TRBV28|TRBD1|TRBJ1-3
TGTGCCAGCCACAGGGGTGGAAACACCATATATTTT
CASHRGGNTIYF
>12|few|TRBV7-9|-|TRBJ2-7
TGTGCCAGCAGCCCAGATTTCTACGAGCAGTACTTC
CASSPDFYEQYF